This entry lists 29 T cell receptor beta chains sequenced from one sample in a study of immune characterization of retroperitoneal liposarcoma (dated by TCRdb to 2018 to 2020). Library preparation employed PCR. Sequencing used a NextSeq 500. TCRdb cleaned the public reads at Q25 with fastp, built clones with MiXCR and kept in-frame beta chains. Each entry merges the rows of one CDR3 protein and shows their most common DNA and genes. For this sample the table gives 1,500 to 2,500 distinct CDR3 sequences, of which about 27% were detected only once. The ten largest clones capture approximately 16% of the sample. What was sequenced was tumor tissue. All receptors come from a female donor with retroperitoneal liposarcoma.

The chain employs TRBV6-5 and TRBJ2-1, with TRBD1 as a possible D gene (6 bases). The DNA end is a closer match to TRBJ2-7, so the J assignment may be wrong. Germline V gene sequence: CDR1 MNHEY, CDR2 SVGAGI. The CDR3 has 15 residues. CDR3 sequence (DNA): TGTGCCAGCAGTTACCTAGTGCAGGGGCCGGGGGAGCAGTACTTC. It is translated as CASSYLVQGPGEQYF.

This clonotype is labeled as large. This sequence joins TRBV25-1 and TRBJ1-6; D is unclear. Looked up from germline, CDR1 is MGHDK and CDR2 is SYGVNS. The ends were cut back, 4 bases at V and 7 bases at J, with 14 bases in the middle. CDR3 length equals 15 residues. The DNA for the CDR3 is TGTGCCAGCAGTGGAAACGACATGGGGAATTCACCCCTCCACTTT. Translating gives CASSGNDMGNSPLHF. The full variable domain, completed using reference TRBV25-1 and TRBJ1-6, is EADIYQTPRYLVIGTGKKITLECSQTMGHDKMYWYQQDPGMELHLIHYSYGVNSTEKGDLSSESTVSRIRTEHFPLTLESARPSHTSQYLCASSGNDMGNSPLHFGNGTRLTVT.

In its sample, this clonotype was seen a few times. This chain links TRBV7-8 with TRBJ2-1, with D possibly called TRBD1 or TRBD2 (6 bases each). The tail of the sequence fits TRBJ2-7 better, so the J call may be wrong. Germline V gives CDR1 SGHVS, CDR2 FQNEAQ. The CDR3 contains 13 residues. The DNA of the CDR3 is TGTGCCAGCGCGGGACACCGTTCCTACGAGCAGTACTTC. Encoded protein: CASAGHRSYEQYF.

V usage is TRBV6-2 or TRBV6-3 and J usage is TRBJ2-1; tentative D call: TRBD1 (6 bases). TRBJ2-5 matches the DNA end more closely, so the J call is doubtful. The CDR3 has 16 amino acids. The germline V gene encodes CDR1 MNHEY and CDR2 SVGEGT. The CDR3 protein is CASSPQGPDTSETQYF. CDR3 nucleotides: TGTGCCAGCAGTCCCCAGGGGCCTGATACCTCAGAGACCCAGTACTTC.

As for this clonotype: Here the CDR3 omits its conserved ending phenylalanine or tryptophan, so a read error is the likely source. This sequence joins TRBV6-1 and TRBJ2-5; TRBD2 aligns across 9 bases. Germline CDR1 and CDR2: MNHNS and SASEGT. The CDR3 spans 15 residues. Trimming took 1 base from V and 5 from J; bases not matched to a gene: 5. The CDR3: CASSEGGGAVETQYL. The CDR3, as DNA: TGTGCCAGCAGTGAAGGCGGGGGGGCCGTGGAGACCCAGTACTTA.

Written as DNA, the CDR3 is TGTGCCAGCGACGATAGCGGAGAACCCGAAGAGACCCAGTTCTTC. Translation gives CASDDSGEPEETQFF. The gene calls are TRBV6-1 and TRBJ2-5; TRBD2 might be the D (6 bases). Matching the DNA end better, TRBJ2-1 makes the J call doubtful. The CDR3 covers 15 residues. The germline V gene encodes CDR1 MNHNS and CDR2 SASEGT.

A few counts support this clonotype. This rearrangement joins TRBV7-2 to TRBJ2-2; D is uncertain. The CDR3 is 12 amino acids. Deletions cut 8 bases from V and 4 bases from J, with 8 bases between. In germline, CDR1 is SGHTA, CDR2 FQGNSA. The CDR3 nucleotides are TGTGCCAGCTCAGTGGGCACCGGGGAGCTGTTTTTT. Its protein is CASSVGTGELFF.

V usage is TRBV12-3 or TRBV12-4 and J usage is TRBJ2-1, with a tentative D call TRBD2 (5 bases). With 8 bases removed from V and 8 bases from J, the gap between germline ends came to 22 bases. CDR3 length equals 15 residues. The CDR3 DNA is TGTGCCAGCTGGACCGGTAATAGCGTGGTCGATGAGCAGTTCTTC. Encoded protein: CASWTGNSVVDEQFF.

This clonotype was seen a handful of times. A much larger clone differs by one base, so this may be a read error. J is TRBJ2-1 and V is TRBV27; TRBD1 matches at 10 bases. The end of the DNA fits TRBJ2-7 better, so the J call may be wrong. Germline V gives CDR1 MNHEY, CDR2 SMNVEV (reference sequence). This CDR3 spans 15 amino acids. The CDR3 reads CASNPGTGVHNEQYF. The CDR3 nucleotides read TGTGCCAGCAATCCCGGGACAGGGGTTCACAATGAGCAGTACTTC.

By frequency in the sample, this clonotype is large (0.1 to 1%). The chain combines TRBV7-2 with TRBJ2-1; unclear D gene. The J call is uncertain, as TRBJ2-7 better fits the DNA end. Per the germline V gene, CDR1 is SGHTA and CDR2 is FQGNSA. The CDR3 sequence is 15 residues long. This CDR3 reads CASNSRWVSYNEQYF. The CDR3 nucleotides read TGTGCCAGCAATTCCCGGTGGGTTTCCTACAATGAGCAGTACTTC.

This clonotype is categorized as medium-sized. The rearrangement uses TRBV6-1 and TRBJ2-1, with D tentatively TRBD2 (5 bases). Trimming removed 8 bases from V and 7 bases from J, with 9 bases in between. Germline CDR1 reads MNHNS; CDR2 reads SASEGT. The CDR3 is 11 residues long. The CDR3, as DNA: TGTGCCAGCTCGAGGGTAAATGAGCAGTTCTTC. Translated, it gives CASSRVNEQFF.

The chain links TRBV6-6 to TRBJ2-3, with D tentatively TRBD2 (6 bases). CDR1 and CDR2 from the germline V gene are MNHNY and SVGAGI (reference sequence). The germline V and J ends were trimmed by 2 bases and 4 bases, with 13 bases remaining between them. The CDR3 covers 15 residues. The CDR3 is CASSYGTPGADTQYF. As DNA, the CDR3 is TGTGCCAGCAGTTACGGGACTCCGGGGGCAGATACGCAGTATTTT.

This clonotype was detected many times. The gene calls are TRBV6-5 and TRBJ2-1; the match to TRBD2 covers 7 bases. The trim removed 6 bases at V and 9 bases at J, leaving 8 bases unmatched. The CDR3 extends over 13 amino acids. The germline CDR1 and CDR2 sequences are MNHEY and SVGAGI. The CDR3 DNA follows: TGTGCCAGCAGGCTAGCGGTGTGGAGTGAGCAGTTCTTC. Its protein is CASRLAVWSEQFF.

CDR3 loop: CASSYPIPTENTEAFF. DNA of the CDR3: TGTGCCAGCAGTTACCCAATCCCTACAGAGAACACTGAAGCTTTCTTT. V usage is TRBV6-2 or TRBV6-3 and J usage is TRBJ1-1; D is unresolved. This CDR3 contains 16 residues. CDR1 MNHEY and CDR2 SVGEGT come from the germline V gene. The V end lost 2 bases, the J end lost 1 base, and 14 bases lay between the germline ends.

The chain couples TRBV11-2 to TRBJ2-3; TRBD2 aligns across 9 bases. Germline V CDR1 and CDR2: SGHAT, FQNNGV. The CDR3 length is 15 residues. Trimming at V came to 1 base and at J to 10 bases, leaving 9 bases not matched to a gene. The CDR3: CASSLGAGAGGAQYF. In DNA, the CDR3 is TGTGCCAGCAGCTTAGGGGCGGGAGCGGGAGGTGCGCAGTATTTT. The full variable domain, in which reference TRBV11-2 and TRBJ2-3 provide the parts outside the CDR3, is EAGVAQSPRYKIIEKRQSVAFWCNPISGHATLYWYQQILGQGPKLLIQFQNNGVVDDSQLPKDRFSAERLKGVDSTLKIQPAKLEDSAVYLCASSLGAGAGGAQYFGPGTRLTVL.

This clonotype was counted only a few times. V is TRBV12-3 or TRBV12-4 and J is TRBJ2-1, with TRBD2 matching 14 bases. The ends lost 6 bases at V and 7 bases at J; junction bases unmatched: 5. The CDR3 loop spans 15 amino acids. CDR3 protein: CASRAGLAGGNEQFF. In nucleotides, the CDR3 is TGTGCCAGCAGGGCTGGACTAGCGGGAGGAAATGAGCAGTTCTTC.

This sequence joins TRBV6-5 and TRBJ1-1, with 8 bases that match TRBD1. The CDR3 runs to 14 residues. Looked up from germline, CDR1 is MNHEY and CDR2 is SVGAGI. Trimming at V came to 7 bases and at J to 10 bases, leaving 14 bases not matched to a gene. The CDR3 sequence is CASNWTGRFLRAFF. The CDR3 DNA is TGTGCCAGCAACTGGACAGGGCGCTTCCTTCGAGCTTTCTTT.

This clonotype was observed at least ten times. V is TRBV6-1 and J is TRBJ2-3, with D tentatively TRBD2 (7 bases). The ends were cut back, 1 base at V and 6 bases at J, with 14 bases in the middle. CDR1 MNHNS and CDR2 SASEGT come from the germline V gene. This CDR3 is built from 15 residues. In DNA, the CDR3 is TGTGCCAGCAGTGAAGGGGGAGGGGGTAAGGATACGCAGTATTTT. Translation: CASSEGGGGKDTQYF.

By share, this clonotype counts as medium-sized. The chain recombines TRBV7-2 with TRBJ2-1, with 11 nucleotides matching TRBD2. The CDR3 has 19 amino acids. V lost 5 bases and J lost 0; bases outside the gene matches: 12. Per the germline V gene, CDR1 is SGHTA and CDR2 is FQGNSA. CDR3 nucleotides: TGTGCCAGCAGCAGCCCTACTAGCGGGGGTCTGAGCTCCTACAATGAGCAGTTCTTC. Its protein is CASSSPTSGGLSSYNEQFF.

This clonotype was counted a few times. The chain links TRBV5-1 to TRBJ1-1; no definite D call. The V gene's germline CDR1 is SGHRS and CDR2 YFSETQ. V was pared by 5 bases and J by 2 bases, with 16 bases between. CDR3 length: 15 amino acids. The CDR3 loop is CASRPGLQPNTEAFF. In DNA, the CDR3 is TGCGCCAGCAGGCCGGGATTACAGCCCAACACTGAAGCTTTCTTT.

The V gene is TRBV3-1, the J gene TRBJ2-5; 12 nucleotides align to TRBD1. The CDR3 has 19 residues. J lost 3 bases, V lost 5 bases, and 16 bases had no gene match. Germline V CDR1 and CDR2: LGHDT, YNNKEL (reference sequence). The CDR3 is CASSSPGTGGARPEETQYF. CDR3 sequence (DNA): TGTGCCAGCAGCTCTCCCGGGACAGGGGGCGCACGGCCTGAAGAGACCCAGTACTTC.

The V gene is TRBV6-1, the J gene TRBJ2-1, with 8 bases matching TRBD2. The last part of the DNA fits TRBJ2-7 better; the J call may be wrong. This CDR3 has 15 amino acids. Looked up from germline, CDR1 is MNHNS and CDR2 is SASEGT. The CDR3 loop reads CASRAGLVLYNEQYF. The CDR3 nucleotides are TGTGCCAGCCGGGCGGGACTAGTCCTCTACAATGAGCAGTACTTC.

This clonotype ranks as medium-sized. Compared with germline, one end of the junction differs, possibly owing to a read error. The rearrangement links TRBV7-7 to TRBJ2-1; 7 bases line up with TRBD1. CDR3 length: 13 amino acids. The V gene's germline CDR1 is SSHAT and CDR2 FNYEAQ (reference sequence). The CDR3 nucleotides read TGTGCTAGCAGCCAGGACAGGTTCGGTGAGCAGTTCTTC. Its protein product is CASSQDRFGEQFF.

By share, this clonotype ranks as medium-sized (0.01 to 0.1%). The rearrangement links TRBV6-1 to TRBJ1-2; weak D call: TRBD1 (6 bases). Trimming removed 5 bases from V and 7 bases from J, with 11 bases in between. The CDR3 loop spans 12 amino acids. Per germline, CDR1 MNHNS and CDR2 SASEGT. CDR3 protein: CASSPQGSGYTF. The CDR3 coding sequence is TGTGCCAGCAGTCCACAGGGTTCTGGCTACACCTTC.

V is TRBV7-3 and J is TRBJ2-3; D ambiguous. In germline, CDR1 is SGHTA, CDR2 FQGTGA. V shed 8 bases and J shed 1 base, with 7 bases lying between them. The CDR3 has 12 amino acids. CDR3 region: CASARRTDTQYF. The DNA of the CDR3 is TGTGCCAGCGCTCGGCGCACAGATACGCAGTATTTT.

This clonotype counts as medium-sized. The chain joins TRBV25-1 to TRBJ2-5; D is possibly TRBD1 (6 bases). The CDR3 spans 14 residues. The germline CDR1 and CDR2 sequences are MGHDK and SYGVNS. Trimming took 6 bases from V and 4 from J, leaving 15 bases between them. The CDR3 region is CASSRGFPLETQYF. In DNA, the CDR3 is TGTGCCAGCAGCAGGGGTTTCCCTCTAGAGACCCAGTACTTC. Full variable domain (outside the CDR3, taken from reference TRBV25-1 and TRBJ2-5): EADIYQTPRYLVIGTGKKITLECSQTMGHDKMYWYQQDPGMELHLIHYSYGVNSTEKGDLSSESTVSRIRTEHFPLTLESARPSHTSQYLCASSRGFPLETQYFGPGTRLLVL.

A few counts support this clonotype. This chain connects TRBV12-3 or TRBV12-4 to TRBJ2-1; 10 nucleotides agree with TRBD2. Trimming removed 1 base from V and 6 bases from J; junction bases left unmatched: 12. This CDR3 has 18 amino acids. DNA of the CDR3: TGTGCCAGCAGTTTAGGGCCCCTAGCGGGAGTGTCCCCCAATGAGCAGTTCTTC. It codes for CASSLGPLAGVSPNEQFF.

The V gene is TRBV4-1, the J gene TRBJ2-2, with D perhaps matching TRBD2 (5 bases). The CDR3 is 13 residues long. Germline CDR1 MGHRA, CDR2 YSYEKL. The ends were cut back, 4 bases at V and 8 bases at J, with 11 bases in the middle. CDR3: CASSPGLKGELFF. The CDR3 DNA follows: TGCGCCAGCAGCCCCGGACTCAAAGGGGAGCTGTTTTTT.

Many counts were recorded for this clonotype. The chain is built from TRBV24-1 and TRBJ2-2; 11 bases align to TRBD2. This CDR3 is 21 amino acids long. V dropped 5 bases and J dropped 1; count of bases not matched to a gene: 17. Looked up from germline, CDR1 is KGHDR and CDR2 is SFDVKD. CDR3 amino acids: CATSASSGTSGYGVNTGELFF. The CDR3 DNA reads as TGTGCCACCAGTGCCTCATCCGGGACTAGCGGATATGGAGTGAACACCGGGGAGCTGTTTTTT.